This record concerns one T cell receptor (beta chain) sequence. This may come from a read error, since a much larger clone is one base off. The data were obtained in a study of blood T cells in healthy people across ages. V lost 0 bases and J lost 11, with 13 bases in between. This CDR3 has 13 amino acids. CDR1 and CDR2 (germline): SGHTA, FQGNSA. Alongside a J-beta primer mix, a sample-barcoded 5' primer served in a second PCR lasting roughly 7 to 11 cycles. TCRdb called the 5' RACE reads again in MiXCR, with one record for every CDR3 protein. Of roughly 650,000 distinct CDR3 sequences in the sample, 32% are singletons; the top ten hold over 15%.

This TCR derives from a woman at least 80 years old in good health. The sequencing sample was made of blood. The genes are TRBV7-2 and TRBJ2-5; no reliable D call. CDR3 sequence (DNA): TGTGCCAGCAGCTTAGCTAACCTCTTCGGGCAGTACTTC. Its protein is CASSLANLFGQYF.